This T cell receptor beta chain was sequenced for a study of metastatic and nonmetastatic thyroid tumors. As for the study in general: Repertoires of blood and of tissue (tumor or nodule) from malignant and benign thyroid patients were compared.

Germline values: CDR1 GTSNPN, CDR2 SVGIG (reference sequence). CDR3 length: 13 residues. V was cut by 0 bases and J by 1 base, with 5 bases left in between. The table lists this clone with many counts. The antigen is not known. TCRdb used MiXCR to call clones anew from the PCR reads. The sample contains tens of thousands of clones, roughly 19% of which appear only once. Until they underwent thyroid surgery, no patient had received any treatment. Study outcomes and limitations: In blood and tumor, TCR beta diversity was reportedly significantly higher in malignant thyroid tumors than in benign nodules.

Sequencing used blood. The rearrangement uses TRBV30 and TRBJ2-3, with D unresolved. The TCR was taken from a male donor with papillary thyroid cancer or a benign thyroid nodule (not recorded which). Some clones in this sample may be carry-over from other donors' samples. The chain's CDR3 is CAWSVPGTDTQYF. DNA of the CDR3: TGTGCCTGGAGTGTACCCGGCACAGATACGCAGTATTTT.